The subject of this entry is one T cell receptor beta chain. The CDR3 loop spans 13 amino acids. V dropped 3 bases and J dropped 8 bases, with 11 bases sitting between them. This sample was taken from a study of blood T cell repertoires in COVID-19. Here immunoSEQ multiplex PCR was the method, and the copy in TCRdb shows in-frame clones only, minus some. The sample lists 150,000 to 200,000 clones; about 88% were seen once. This receptor was identified in a woman in her late teens or twenties who had recovered from COVID-19. The sample consisted of PBMCs or T cells enriched from blood (not recorded which). The J gene is TRBJ2-1, the V gene TRBV12-3 or TRBV12-4; D is unclear. The CDR3 loop is CASSFSPMYEQFF. The CDR3 DNA is TGTGCCAGCAGTTTTTCCCCCATGTATGAGCAGTTCTTC.